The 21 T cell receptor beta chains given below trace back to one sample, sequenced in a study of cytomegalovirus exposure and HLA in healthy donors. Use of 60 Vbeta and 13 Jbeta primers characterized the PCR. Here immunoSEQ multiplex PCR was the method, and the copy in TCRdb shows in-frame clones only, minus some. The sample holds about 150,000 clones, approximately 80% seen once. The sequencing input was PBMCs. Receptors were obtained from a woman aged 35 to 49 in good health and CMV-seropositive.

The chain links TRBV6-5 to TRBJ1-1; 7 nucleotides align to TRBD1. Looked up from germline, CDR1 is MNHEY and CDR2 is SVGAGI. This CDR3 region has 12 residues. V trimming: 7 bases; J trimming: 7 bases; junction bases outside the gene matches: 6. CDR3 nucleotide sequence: TGTGCCAGCACCAGATCAGGGGGTGAAGCTTTCTTT. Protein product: CASTRSGGEAFF.

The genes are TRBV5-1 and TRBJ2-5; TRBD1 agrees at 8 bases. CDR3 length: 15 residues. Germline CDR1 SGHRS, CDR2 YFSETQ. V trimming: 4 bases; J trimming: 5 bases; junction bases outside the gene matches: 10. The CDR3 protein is CASSNTGGREETQYF. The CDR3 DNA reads TGCGCCAGCAGCAATACAGGGGGAAGGGAGGAGACCCAGTACTTC.

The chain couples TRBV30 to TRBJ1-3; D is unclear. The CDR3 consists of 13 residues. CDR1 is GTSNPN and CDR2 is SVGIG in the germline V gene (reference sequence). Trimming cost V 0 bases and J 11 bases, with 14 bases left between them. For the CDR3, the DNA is TGTGCCTGGAGTGTACCCGGTATTTTCCCCATATATTTT. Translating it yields CAWSVPGIFPIYF.

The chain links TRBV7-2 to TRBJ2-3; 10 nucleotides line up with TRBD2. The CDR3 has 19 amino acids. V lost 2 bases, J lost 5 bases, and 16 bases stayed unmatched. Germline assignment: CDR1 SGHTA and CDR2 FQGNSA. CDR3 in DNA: TGTGCCAGCAGCTTACGCGGACTAGCGGCAAAATACTGGATAGATACGCAGTATTTT. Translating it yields CASSLRGLAAKYWIDTQYF.

This CDR3 is CASSLWQGNDSPLHF. CDR3 coding DNA: TGTGCCAGCAGCTTATGGCAGGGGAACGATTCACCCCTCCACTTT. The rearrangement uses TRBV5-6 and TRBJ1-6, with D possibly matching TRBD1 (6 bases). The germline V and J ends were trimmed by 2 bases and 8 bases, with 14 bases remaining between them. From germline, CDR1 is SGHDT and CDR2 YYEEEE. The CDR3 contains 15 residues.

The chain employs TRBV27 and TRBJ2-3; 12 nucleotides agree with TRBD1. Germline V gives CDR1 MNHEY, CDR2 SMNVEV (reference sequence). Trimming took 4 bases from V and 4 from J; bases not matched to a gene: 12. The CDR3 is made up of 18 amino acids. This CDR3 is CASSSTKAGTGGADTQYF. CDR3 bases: TGTGCCAGCAGTTCGACTAAAGCCGGGACAGGGGGCGCAGATACGCAGTATTTT.

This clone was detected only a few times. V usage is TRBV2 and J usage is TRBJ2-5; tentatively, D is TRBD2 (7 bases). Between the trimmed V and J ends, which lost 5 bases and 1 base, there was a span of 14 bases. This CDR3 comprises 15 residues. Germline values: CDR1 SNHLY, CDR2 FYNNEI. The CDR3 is CASSTGGHPQETQYF. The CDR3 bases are TGTGCCAGCAGTACGGGGGGACACCCCCAAGAGACCCAGTACTTC. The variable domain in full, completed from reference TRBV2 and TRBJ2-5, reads EPEVTQTPSHQVTQMGQEVILRCVPISNHLYFYWYRQILGQKVEFLVSFYNNEISEKSEIFDDQFSVERPDGSNFTLKIRSTKLEDSAMYFCASSTGGHPQETQYFGPGTRLLVL.

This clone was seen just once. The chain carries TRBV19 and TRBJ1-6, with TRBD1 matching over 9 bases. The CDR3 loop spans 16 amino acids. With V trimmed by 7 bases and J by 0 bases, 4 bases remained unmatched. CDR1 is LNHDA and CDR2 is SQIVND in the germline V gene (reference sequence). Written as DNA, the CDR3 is TGTGCCAGTACCGGGACAGGGTCCTCCTATAATTCACCCCTCCACTTT. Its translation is CASTGTGSSYNSPLHF.

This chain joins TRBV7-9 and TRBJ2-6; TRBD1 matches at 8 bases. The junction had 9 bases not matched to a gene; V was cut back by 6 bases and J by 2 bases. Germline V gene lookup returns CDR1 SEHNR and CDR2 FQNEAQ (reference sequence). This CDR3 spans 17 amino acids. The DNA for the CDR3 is TGTGCCAGCAGGTTCGCCGACAGGGGACCTGGGGCCAACGTCCTGACTTTC. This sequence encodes CASRFADRGPGANVLTF.

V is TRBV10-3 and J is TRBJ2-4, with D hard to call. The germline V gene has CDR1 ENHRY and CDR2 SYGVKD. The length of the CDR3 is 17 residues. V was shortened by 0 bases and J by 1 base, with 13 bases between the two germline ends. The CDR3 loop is CAISESWQEIAKNIQYF. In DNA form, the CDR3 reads TGTGCCATCAGTGAGTCGTGGCAGGAAATCGCCAAAAACATTCAGTACTTC.

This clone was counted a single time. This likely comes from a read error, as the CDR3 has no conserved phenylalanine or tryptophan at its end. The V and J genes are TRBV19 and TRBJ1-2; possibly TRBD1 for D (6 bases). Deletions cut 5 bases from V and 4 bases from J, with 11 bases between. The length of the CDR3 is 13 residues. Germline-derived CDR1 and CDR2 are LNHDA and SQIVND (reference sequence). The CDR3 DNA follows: TGTGCCAGTAGTGCGACAGGTACCTATGGCTACACCCTC. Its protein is CASSATGTYGYTL.

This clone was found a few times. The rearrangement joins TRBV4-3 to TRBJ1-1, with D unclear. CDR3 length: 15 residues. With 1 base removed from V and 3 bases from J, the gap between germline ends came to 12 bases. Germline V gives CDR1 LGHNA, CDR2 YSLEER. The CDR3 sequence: CASSQATPSDTEAFF. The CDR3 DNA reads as TGCGCCAGCAGCCAAGCTACACCGAGCGACACTGAAGCTTTCTTT.

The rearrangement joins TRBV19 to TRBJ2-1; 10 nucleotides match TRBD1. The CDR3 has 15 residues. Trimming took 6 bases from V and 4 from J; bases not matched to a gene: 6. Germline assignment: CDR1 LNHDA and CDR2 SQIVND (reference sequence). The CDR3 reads CASRPRGQGYNEQFF. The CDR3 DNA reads TGTGCCAGTAGACCGAGGGGACAGGGGTACAATGAGCAGTTCTTC.

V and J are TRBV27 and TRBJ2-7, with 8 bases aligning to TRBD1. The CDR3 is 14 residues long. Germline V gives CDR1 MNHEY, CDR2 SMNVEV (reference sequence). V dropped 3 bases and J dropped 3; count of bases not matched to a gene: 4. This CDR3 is CASSFSGQGYEQYF. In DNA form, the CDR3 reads TGTGCCAGCAGTTTTTCAGGACAGGGCTACGAGCAGTACTTC.

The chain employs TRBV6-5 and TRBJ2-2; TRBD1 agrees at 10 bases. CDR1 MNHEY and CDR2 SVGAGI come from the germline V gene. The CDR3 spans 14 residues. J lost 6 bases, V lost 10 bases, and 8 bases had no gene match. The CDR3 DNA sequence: TGTGCCACCGGAGGGACAGGGGTTCCCGGGGAGCTGTTTTTT. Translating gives CATGGTGVPGELFF.

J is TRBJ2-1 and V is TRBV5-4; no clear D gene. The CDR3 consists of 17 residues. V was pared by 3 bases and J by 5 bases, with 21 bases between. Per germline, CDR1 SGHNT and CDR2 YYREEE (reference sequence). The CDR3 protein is CASSSQVFVGQNNEQFF. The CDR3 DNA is TGTGCCAGCAGCTCCCAGGTCTTCGTAGGCCAAAACAATGAGCAGTTCTTC.

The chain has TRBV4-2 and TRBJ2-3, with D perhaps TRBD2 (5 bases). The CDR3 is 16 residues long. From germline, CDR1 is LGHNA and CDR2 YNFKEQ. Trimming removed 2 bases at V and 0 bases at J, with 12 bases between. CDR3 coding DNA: TGTGCCAGCAGCCAACTAGCCCTAGCCAGCACAGATACGCAGTATTTT. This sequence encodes CASSQLALASTDTQYF.

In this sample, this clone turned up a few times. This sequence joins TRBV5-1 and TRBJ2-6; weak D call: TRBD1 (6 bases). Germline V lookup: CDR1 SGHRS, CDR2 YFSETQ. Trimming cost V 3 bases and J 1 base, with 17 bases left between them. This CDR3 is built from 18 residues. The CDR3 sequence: CASSSLGTYDSGANVLTF. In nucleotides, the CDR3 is TGCGCCAGCAGCTCCCTCGGGACATACGATTCTGGGGCCAACGTCCTGACTTTC.

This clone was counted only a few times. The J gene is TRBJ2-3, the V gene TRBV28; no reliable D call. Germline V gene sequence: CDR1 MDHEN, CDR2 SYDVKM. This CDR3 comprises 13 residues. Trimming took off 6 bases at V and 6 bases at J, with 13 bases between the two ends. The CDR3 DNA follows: TGTGCCAGCAGAGCCCCATCGAGGGATACGCAGTATTTT. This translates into CASRAPSRDTQYF.

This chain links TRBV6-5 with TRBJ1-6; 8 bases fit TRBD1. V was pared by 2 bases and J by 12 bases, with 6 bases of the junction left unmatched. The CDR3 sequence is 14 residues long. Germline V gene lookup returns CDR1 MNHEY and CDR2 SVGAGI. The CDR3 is CASSYTQGQVPLHF. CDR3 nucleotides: TGTGCCAGCAGTTACACCCAGGGACAGGTACCCCTCCACTTT.

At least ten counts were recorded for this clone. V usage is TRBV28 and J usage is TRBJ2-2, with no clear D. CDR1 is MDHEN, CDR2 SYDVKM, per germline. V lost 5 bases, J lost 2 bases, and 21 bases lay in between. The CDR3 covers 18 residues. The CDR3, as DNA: TGTGCCAGCAGTACACTCCGACTGTTCGCGGAAAACACCGGGGAGCTGTTTTTT. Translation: CASSTLRLFAENTGELFF.